This T cell receptor beta chain is from a study of control samples from healthy donors and cancer patients (dated by TCRdb to the early 2020s). The method behind the library was the immunoSEQ multiplex PCR assay. In its TCRdb copy, this immuneACCESS table keeps in-frame sequences only and misses some clones. Where compared with another copy, unresolved V genes explain less than half of these, and the others have no known cause. The sample contains over 100,000 clones, about 88% of them found a single time. Roughly 3.2% of the sample is in the top ten clones. There are 17 amino acids in the CDR3, from cysteine to phenylalanine inclusive. Here the CDR3 DNA is all that survives: 51 bases in frame from base 1. V has 4 bases trimmed and J has 2 bases trimmed; junction bases matching no gene number 12. As encoded in the germline V gene, CDR1 is KGHDR while CDR2 is SFDVKD. Concerning this clone: Its binding antigen is unknown. Within one base of it there is no much larger clone, and no base qualities were kept.

This clonotype was obtained from a man aged 50 to 59 in good health. Recombination connected TRBV24-1 to TRBJ2-7; the junction holds 8 bases that match TRBD1. The sample taken for sequencing was blood. The CDR3 reads CATSDPRTGTGTYEQYF. DNA sequence: TGTGCCACCAGTGACCCAAGGACAGGGACGGGGACCTACGAGCAGTACTTC.